Sequencing of this T cell receptor (beta chain) was carried out in a study of blood T cell repertoires in COVID-19. Participant-given clinical history determined each cohort assignment. Here immunoSEQ multiplex PCR was the method, and the copy in TCRdb shows in-frame clones only, minus some. The sample includes under 250,000 clones, about nine tenths of them seen just once. Germline V gives CDR1 SGHTA, CDR2 FQGNSA. V dropped 5 bases and J dropped 0; count of bases not matched to a gene: 4. The CDR3 contains 16 residues. The sample comprised PBMCs or T cells enriched from blood (not recorded which). The sequence derives from a middle-aged man who had recovered from COVID-19. The V gene is TRBV7-2, the J gene TRBJ1-1, with 12 bases that match TRBD1. This chain's CDR3 is CASSTRDRGLNTEAFF. CDR3 nucleotide sequence: TGTGCCAGCAGCACCCGGGACAGGGGGCTGAACACTGAAGCTTTCTTT.